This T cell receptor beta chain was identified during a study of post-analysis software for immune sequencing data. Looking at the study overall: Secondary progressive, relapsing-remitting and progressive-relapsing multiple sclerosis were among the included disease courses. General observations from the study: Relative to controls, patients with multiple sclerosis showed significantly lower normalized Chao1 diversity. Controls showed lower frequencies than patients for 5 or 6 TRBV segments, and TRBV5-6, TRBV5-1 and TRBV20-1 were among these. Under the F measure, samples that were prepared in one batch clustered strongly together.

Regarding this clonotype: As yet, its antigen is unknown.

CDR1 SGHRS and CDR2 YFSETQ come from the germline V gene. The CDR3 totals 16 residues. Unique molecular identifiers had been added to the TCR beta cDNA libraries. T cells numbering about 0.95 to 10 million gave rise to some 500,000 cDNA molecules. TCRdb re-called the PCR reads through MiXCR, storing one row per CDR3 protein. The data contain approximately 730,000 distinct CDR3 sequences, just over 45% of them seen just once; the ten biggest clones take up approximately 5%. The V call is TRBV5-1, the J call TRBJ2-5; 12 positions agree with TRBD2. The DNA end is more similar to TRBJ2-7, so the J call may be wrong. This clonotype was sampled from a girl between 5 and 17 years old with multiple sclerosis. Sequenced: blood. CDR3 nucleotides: TGCGCCAGCAGCAGGGGGACTAGCGGGCTAATCGGCGAGCAGTACTTC. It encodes CASSRGTSGLIGEQYF.